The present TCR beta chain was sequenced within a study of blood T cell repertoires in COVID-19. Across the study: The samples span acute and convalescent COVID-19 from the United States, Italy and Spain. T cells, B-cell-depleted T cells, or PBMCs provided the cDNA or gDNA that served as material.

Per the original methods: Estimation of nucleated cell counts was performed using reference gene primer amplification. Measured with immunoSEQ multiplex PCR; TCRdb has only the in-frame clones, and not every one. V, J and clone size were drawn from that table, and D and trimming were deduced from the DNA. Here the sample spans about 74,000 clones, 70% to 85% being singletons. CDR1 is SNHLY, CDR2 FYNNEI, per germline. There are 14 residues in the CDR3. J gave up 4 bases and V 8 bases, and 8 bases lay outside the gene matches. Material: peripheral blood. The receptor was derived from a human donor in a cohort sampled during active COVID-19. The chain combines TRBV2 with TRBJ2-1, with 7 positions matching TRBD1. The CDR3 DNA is TGTGCCAGCCGACAGGGCGGCATTTACAATGAGCAGTTCTTC. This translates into CASRQGGIYNEQFF.